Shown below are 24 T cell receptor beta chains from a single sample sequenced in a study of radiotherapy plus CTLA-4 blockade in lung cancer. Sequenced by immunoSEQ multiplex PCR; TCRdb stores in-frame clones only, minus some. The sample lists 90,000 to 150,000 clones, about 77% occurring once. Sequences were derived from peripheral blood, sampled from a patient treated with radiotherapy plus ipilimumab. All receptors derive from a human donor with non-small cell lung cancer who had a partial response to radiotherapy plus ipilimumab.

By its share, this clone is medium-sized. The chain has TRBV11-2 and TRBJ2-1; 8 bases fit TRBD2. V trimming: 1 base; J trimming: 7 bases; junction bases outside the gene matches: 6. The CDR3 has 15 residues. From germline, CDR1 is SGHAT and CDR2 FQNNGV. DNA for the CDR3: TGTGCCAGCAGCTTAGCGGGAGGGTTTGCGAATGAGCAGTTCTTC. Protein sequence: CASSLAGGFANEQFF.

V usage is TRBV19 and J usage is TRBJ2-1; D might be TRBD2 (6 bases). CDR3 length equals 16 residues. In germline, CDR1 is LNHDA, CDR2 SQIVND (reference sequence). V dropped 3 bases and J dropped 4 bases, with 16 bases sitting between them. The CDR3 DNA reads TGTGCCAGTAGTATTCAGGGCGGGAAAGGTTACAATGAGCAGTTCTTC. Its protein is CASSIQGGKGYNEQFF.

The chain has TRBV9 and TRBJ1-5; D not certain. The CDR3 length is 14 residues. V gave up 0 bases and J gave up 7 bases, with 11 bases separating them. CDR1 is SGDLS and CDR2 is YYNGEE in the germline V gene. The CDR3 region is CASSVGGYGQPQHF. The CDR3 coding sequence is TGTGCCAGCAGCGTAGGAGGGTACGGCCAGCCCCAGCATTTT.

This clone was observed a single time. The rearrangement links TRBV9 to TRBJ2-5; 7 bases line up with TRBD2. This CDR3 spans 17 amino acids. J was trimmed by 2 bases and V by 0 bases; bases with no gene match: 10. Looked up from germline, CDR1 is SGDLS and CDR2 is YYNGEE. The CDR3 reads CASSVAIAGVGQETQYF. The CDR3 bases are TGTGCCAGCAGCGTAGCTATCGCGGGAGTAGGACAAGAGACCCAGTACTTC.

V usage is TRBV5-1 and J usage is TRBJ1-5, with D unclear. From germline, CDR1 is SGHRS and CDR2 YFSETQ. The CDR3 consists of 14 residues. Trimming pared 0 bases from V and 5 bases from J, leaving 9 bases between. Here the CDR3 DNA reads TGCGCCAGCAGCTTGGACTCGGAGGATCAGCCCCAGCATTTT. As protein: CASSLDSEDQPQHF. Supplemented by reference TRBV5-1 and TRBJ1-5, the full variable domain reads KAGVTQTPRYLIKTRGQQVTLSCSPISGHRSVSWYQQTPGQGLQFLFEYFSETQRNKGNFPGRFSGRQFSNSRSEMNVSTLELGDSALYLCASSLDSEDQPQHFGDGTRLSIL.

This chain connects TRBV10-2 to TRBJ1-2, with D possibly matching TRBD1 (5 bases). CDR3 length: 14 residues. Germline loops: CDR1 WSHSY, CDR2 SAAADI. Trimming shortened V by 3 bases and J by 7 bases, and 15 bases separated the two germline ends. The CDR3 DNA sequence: TGCGCCAGCAGTGAACTCCACCCTGGGGCTGGCTACACCTTC. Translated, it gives CASSELHPGAGYTF.

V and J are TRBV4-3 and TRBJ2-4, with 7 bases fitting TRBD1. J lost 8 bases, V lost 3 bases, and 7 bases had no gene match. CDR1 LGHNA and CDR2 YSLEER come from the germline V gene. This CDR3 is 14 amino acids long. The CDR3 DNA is TGCGCCAGCAGCCAGCAGGCCCAGGGGGACATTCAGTACTTC. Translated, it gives CASSQQAQGDIQYF.

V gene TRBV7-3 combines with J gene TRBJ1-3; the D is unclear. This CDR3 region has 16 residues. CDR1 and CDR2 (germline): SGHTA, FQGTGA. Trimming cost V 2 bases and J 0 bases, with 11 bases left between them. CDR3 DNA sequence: TGTGCCAGCAGCTTAGATCCCCTGAGCTCTGGAAACACCATATATTTT. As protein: CASSLDPLSSGNTIYF. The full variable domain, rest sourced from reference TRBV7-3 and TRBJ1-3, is GAGVSQTPSNKVTEKGKYVELRCDPISGHTALYWYRQSLGQGPEFLIYFQGTGAADDSGLPNDRFFAVRPEGSVSTLKIQRTERGDSAVYLCASSLDPLSSGNTIYFGEGSWLTVV.

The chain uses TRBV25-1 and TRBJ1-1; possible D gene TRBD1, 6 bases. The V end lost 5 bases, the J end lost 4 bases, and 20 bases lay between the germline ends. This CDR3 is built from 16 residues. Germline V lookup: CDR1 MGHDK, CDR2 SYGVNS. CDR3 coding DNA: TGTGCCAGCAGTTTGCCGGGACACCGACAGGTCACTGAAGCTTTCTTT. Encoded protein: CASSLPGHRQVTEAFF.

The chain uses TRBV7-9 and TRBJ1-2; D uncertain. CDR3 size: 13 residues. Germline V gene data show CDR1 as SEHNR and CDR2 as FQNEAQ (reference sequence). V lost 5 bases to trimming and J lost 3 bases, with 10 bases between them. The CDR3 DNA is TGTGCCAGCAGCCGGAGGGCAGACTATGGCTACACCTTC. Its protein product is CASSRRADYGYTF.

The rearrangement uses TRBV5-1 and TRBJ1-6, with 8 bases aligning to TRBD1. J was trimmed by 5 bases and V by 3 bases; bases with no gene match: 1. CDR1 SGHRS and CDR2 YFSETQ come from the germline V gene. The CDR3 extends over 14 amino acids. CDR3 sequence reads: CASSSGQDNSPLHF. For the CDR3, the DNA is TGCGCCAGCAGCTCGGGACAGGATAATTCACCCCTCCACTTT.

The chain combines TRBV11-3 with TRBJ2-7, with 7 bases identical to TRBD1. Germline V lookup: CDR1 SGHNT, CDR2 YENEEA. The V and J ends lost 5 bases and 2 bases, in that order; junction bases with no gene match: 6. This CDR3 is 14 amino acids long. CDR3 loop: CASSGLDRPYEQYV. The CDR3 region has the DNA TGTGCCAGCAGCGGGTTGGACAGGCCCTACGAGCAGTACGTC.

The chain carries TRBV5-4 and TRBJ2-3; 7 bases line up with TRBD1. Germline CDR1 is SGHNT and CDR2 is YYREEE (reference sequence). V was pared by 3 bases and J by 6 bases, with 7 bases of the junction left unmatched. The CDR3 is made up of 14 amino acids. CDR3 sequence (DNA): TGTGCCAGCAGCTCTAGACAGGGACGCGATACGCAGTATTTT. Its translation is CASSSRQGRDTQYF.

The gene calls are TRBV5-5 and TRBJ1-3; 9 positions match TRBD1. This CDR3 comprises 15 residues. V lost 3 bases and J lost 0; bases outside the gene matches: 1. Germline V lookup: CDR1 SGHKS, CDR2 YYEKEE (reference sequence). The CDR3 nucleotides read TGTGCCAGCAGCTGGGGACAGGGCTCTGGAAACACCATATATTTT. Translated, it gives CASSWGQGSGNTIYF.

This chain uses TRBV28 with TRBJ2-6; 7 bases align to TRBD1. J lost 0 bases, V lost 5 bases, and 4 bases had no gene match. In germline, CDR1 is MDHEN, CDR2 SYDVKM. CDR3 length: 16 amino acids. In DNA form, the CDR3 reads TGTGCCAGCAGTGGACAGGCACTCTCTGGGGCCAACGTCCTGACTTTC. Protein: CASSGQALSGANVLTF.

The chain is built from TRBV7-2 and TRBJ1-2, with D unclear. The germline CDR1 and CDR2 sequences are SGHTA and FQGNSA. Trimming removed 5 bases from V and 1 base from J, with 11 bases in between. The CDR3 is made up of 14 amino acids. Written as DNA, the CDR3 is TGTGCCAGCAGCCTTCGAGAACTTAACTATGGCTACACCTTC. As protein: CASSLRELNYGYTF.

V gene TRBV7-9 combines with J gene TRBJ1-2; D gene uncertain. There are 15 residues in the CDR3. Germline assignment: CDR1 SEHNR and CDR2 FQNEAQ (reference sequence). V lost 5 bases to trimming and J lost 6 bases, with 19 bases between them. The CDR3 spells CASSLPGGSAHGYTF. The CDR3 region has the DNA TGTGCCAGCAGCCTCCCGGGAGGGAGCGCGCATGGCTACACCTTC.

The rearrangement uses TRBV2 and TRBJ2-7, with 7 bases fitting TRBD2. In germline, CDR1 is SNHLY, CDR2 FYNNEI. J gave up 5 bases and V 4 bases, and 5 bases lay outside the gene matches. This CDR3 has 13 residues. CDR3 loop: CASSGAGVHEQYF. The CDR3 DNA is TGTGCCAGCAGTGGTGCGGGGGTTCACGAGCAGTACTTC.

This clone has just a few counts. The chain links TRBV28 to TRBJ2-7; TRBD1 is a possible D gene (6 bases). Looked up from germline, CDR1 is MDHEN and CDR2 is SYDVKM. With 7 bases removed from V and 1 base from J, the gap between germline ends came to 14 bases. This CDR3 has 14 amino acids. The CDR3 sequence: CASIFGTFSYEQYF. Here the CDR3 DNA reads TGTGCCAGCATCTTCGGGACATTTTCCTACGAGCAGTACTTC.

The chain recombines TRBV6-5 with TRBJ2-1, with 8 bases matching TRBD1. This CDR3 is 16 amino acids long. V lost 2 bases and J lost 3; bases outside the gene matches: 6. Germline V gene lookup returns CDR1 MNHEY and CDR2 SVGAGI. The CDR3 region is CASSYRRDRNYNEQFF. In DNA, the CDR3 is TGTGCCAGCAGTTACAGGAGGGACAGGAACTACAATGAGCAGTTCTTC.

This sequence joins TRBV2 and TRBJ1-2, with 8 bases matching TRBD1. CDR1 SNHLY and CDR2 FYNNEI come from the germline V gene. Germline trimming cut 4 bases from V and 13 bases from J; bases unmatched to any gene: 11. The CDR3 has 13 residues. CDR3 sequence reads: CASSGQGLQGGTF. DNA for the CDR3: TGTGCCAGCAGTGGACAGGGGCTCCAAGGGGGCACCTTC.

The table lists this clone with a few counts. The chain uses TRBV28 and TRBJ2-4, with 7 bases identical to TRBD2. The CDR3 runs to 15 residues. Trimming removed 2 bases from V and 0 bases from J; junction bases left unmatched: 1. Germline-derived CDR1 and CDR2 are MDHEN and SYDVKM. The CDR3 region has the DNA TGTGCCAGCAGTTTAGCGGGAGCAGCCAAAAACATTCAGTACTTC. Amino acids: CASSLAGAAKNIQYF. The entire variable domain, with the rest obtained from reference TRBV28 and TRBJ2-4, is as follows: DVKVTQSSRYLVKRTGEKVFLECVQDMDHENMFWYRQDPGLGLRLIYFSYDVKMKEKGDIPEGYSVSREKKERFSLILESASTNQTSMYLCASSLAGAAKNIQYFGAGTRLSVL.

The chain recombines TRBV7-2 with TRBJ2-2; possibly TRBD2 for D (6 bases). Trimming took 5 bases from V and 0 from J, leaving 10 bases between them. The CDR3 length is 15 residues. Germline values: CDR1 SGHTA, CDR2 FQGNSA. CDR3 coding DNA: TGTGCCAGCAGCCCCAGGACTACGAACACCGGGGAGCTGTTTTTT. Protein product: CASSPRTTNTGELFF.

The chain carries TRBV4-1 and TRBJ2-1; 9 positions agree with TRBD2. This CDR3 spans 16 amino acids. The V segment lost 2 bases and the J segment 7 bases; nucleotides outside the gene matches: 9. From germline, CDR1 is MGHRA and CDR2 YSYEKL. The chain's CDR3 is CASSQSSGTYKNEQFF. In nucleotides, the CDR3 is TGCGCCAGCAGCCAATCTAGCGGGACATATAAGAATGAGCAGTTCTTC.